The entry below describes one T cell receptor beta chain. Its antigen is not known. CDR3 length equals 15 residues. Germline V gene sequence: CDR1 SGHRS, CDR2 YFSETQ. V lost 3 bases, J lost 0 bases, and 10 bases lay in between. These data belong to a study of response to subunit inactivated influenza vaccine. Study results and caveats: That few new T cells are recruited by each seasonal influenza vaccination was the authors' suggestion.

One entry per CDR3 protein, called by TCRdb with MiXCR from the RT-PCR reads. This table holds 630,000 or so distinct CDR3 sequences, more than 15% found once. The sequenced sample was PBMCs from blood, obtained roughly 13 days after vaccination. This TCR came from a man aged 45-65 years who received an inactivated influenza vaccine. V usage is TRBV5-1 and J usage is TRBJ1-3, with D perhaps matching TRBD1 (5 bases). CDR3 loop: CASSSQGGSGNTIYF. CDR3 bases: TGCGCCAGCAGCTCCCAGGGTGGCTCTGGAAACACCATATATTTT.